The rows below give T cell receptor beta chains drawn from one sample of a study of blood T cells in healthy people across ages. Each CDR3 protein is one row after TCRdb ran MiXCR on the 5' RACE reads. The repertoire holds around 800,000 distinct CDR3 sequences, with under 80% as singletons. Sample: blood. These receptors were collected from a man under 40 in good health. The CDR3 runs from the conserved cysteine through the conserved F or W. D genes are given only for firm matches. Some rows mark clone size as missing; the rest say once, few, many or name a class of expanded clone.

>-|-|TRBJ1-1|TRBV30
CACLPSGTEAFF
TGTGCCTGTCTACCAAGTGGGACTGAAGCTTTCTTT
>TRBD1|few|TRBJ1-1|TRBV20-1
CSASAWTGGTEAFF
TGCAGTGCTAGTGCGTGGACAGGGGGTACTGAAGCTTTCTTT
>TRBD1|-|TRBJ1-1|TRBV20-1
CSASGRGLWDTEAFF
TGCAGTGCTAGTGGCAGGGGGCTTTGGGACACTGAAGCTTTCTTT
>-|-|TRBJ1-2|TRBV2
CASSESPAGYTF
TGTGCCAGCAGTGAGAGCCCGGCAGGCTACACCTTC
>-|-|TRBJ1-5|TRBV6-1
CASSEGFGPKNQPQHF
TGTGCCAGCAGTGAAGGTTTCGGGCCGAAGAATCAGCCCCAGCATTTT
>-|-|TRBJ2-3|TRBV29-1
CSVDVTDTQYF
TGCAGCGTTGATGTTACAGATACGCAGTATTTT
>TRBD1|few|TRBJ1-1|TRBV29-1
CSVAGTVNTEAFF
TGCAGCGTTGCCGGGACAGTGAACACTGAAGCTTTCTTT
>-|-|TRBJ2-5|TRBV20-1
CSARDLVVQETQYF
TGCAGTGCTAGAGATTTGGTAGTGCAAGAGACCCAGTACTTC
>-|-|TRBJ2-5|TRBV29-1
CSAGHLQETQYF
TGCAGCGCTGGACACCTCCAAGAGACCCAGTACTTC
>-|-|TRBJ2-7|TRBV7-2
CASSYSSAEQYF
TGTGCTAGCAGTTATTCTAGTGCCGAGCAGTACTTC
>TRBD1|-|TRBJ2-7|TRBV9
CASSVVLGQGASYEQYF
TGTGCCAGCAGCGTAGTCTTGGGACAGGGGGCCTCCTACGAGCAGTACTTC
>-|-|TRBJ2-1|TRBV15
CATSFSSYNEQFF
TGTGCCACCAGCTTTAGCTCCTACAATGAGCAGTTCTTC
>TRBD1|once|TRBJ1-5|TRBV27
CASSLYWQGAHQPQHF
TGTGCCAGCAGTCTTTATTGGCAGGGGGCTCATCAGCCCCAGCATTTT
>-|once|TRBJ2-5|TRBV15
CATRDSSRYNEQYF
TGTGCCACCAGAGACTCTAGTCGGTACAATGAGCAGTACTTC
>TRBD1|-|TRBJ2-5|TRBV12-3/TRBV12-4
CASTETGTQETQYF
TGTGCCAGCACCGAGACAGGGACCCAAGAGACCCAGTACTTC
>-|-|TRBJ1-2|TRBV28
CASSSNRGANYGYTF
TGTGCCAGCAGTTCCAACAGAGGGGCTAACTATGGCTACACCTTC
>TRBD2|few|TRBJ2-5|TRBV24-1
CATSDFGGGEETQYF
TGTGCCACCAGTGATTTTGGCGGGGGGGAAGAGACCCAGTACTTC
>TRBD1|-|TRBJ2-5|TRBV20-1
CSARMDRGKETQYF
TGCAGTGCTAGGATGGACAGGGGGAAAGAGACCCAGTACTTC
>TRBD1|-|TRBJ1-2|TRBV20-1
CSANGQGGYGYTF
TGCAGTGCAAATGGACAGGGTGGCTATGGCTACACCTTC
>TRBD2|-|TRBJ2-4|TRBV4-3
CASSPKVGASGGWQNIQYF
TGCGCCAGCAGCCCCAAGGTGGGAGCTAGCGGGGGATGGCAAAACATTCAGTACTTC
>-|-|TRBJ2-3|TRBV4-3
CASSQDRVRAGLLGTQYF
TGCGCCAGCAGCCAAGATCGGGTCAGGGCAGGGTTATTGGGTACGCAGTATTTT
>-|-|TRBJ2-3|TRBV29-1
CSVEGAGLGTDTQYF
TGCAGCGTTGAAGGGGCAGGCCTCGGCACAGATACGCAGTATTTT
>-|-|TRBJ1-6|TRBV6-1
CASLIDGNSPLHF
TGTGCCAGCCTTATAGATGGTAATTCACCCCTCCACTTT
>-|-|TRBJ2-1|TRBV5-1
CASSNDGQGAYEQFF
TGCGCCAGCAGTAATGACGGGCAGGGTGCATATGAGCAGTTCTTC
>TRBD1|-|TRBJ2-3|TRBV20-1
CSARDRGVPDTQYF
TGCAGTGCTAGGGACAGGGGGGTCCCAGATACGCAGTATTTT
>-|-|TRBJ2-3|TRBV30
CAWSVRWAEDTQYF
TGTGCCTGGAGTGTACGGTGGGCAGAAGATACGCAGTATTTT
>-|-|TRBJ2-5|TRBV9
CASSAQGVTSQGKETQYF
TGTGCCAGCAGCGCCCAGGGGGTGACTAGCCAGGGGAAGGAGACCCAGTACTTC
>-|few|TRBJ2-3|TRBV14
CASSQRTGDTQYF
TGTGCCAGCAGCCAAAGAACAGGGGATACGCAGTATTTT
>TRBD2|few|TRBJ2-3|TRBV7-2
CASSGKGLAKDTQYF
TGTGCCAGCAGCGGGAAGGGACTAGCGAAAGATACGCAGTATTTT
>TRBD1|once|TRBJ1-2|TRBV7-9
CASSFKQGDGYTF
TGTGCCAGCAGCTTTAAACAGGGGGATGGCTACACCTTC
>TRBD1|-|TRBJ1-1|TRBV6-6
CASSDPGQAYTEAFF
TGTGCCAGCAGTGACCCAGGACAGGCCTACACTGAAGCTTTCTTT
>-|-|TRBJ2-4|TRBV11-2
CASSLVWDNIQYF
TGTGCCAGCAGCTTAGTCTGGGACAACATTCAGTACTTC
>TRBD1|-|TRBJ2-5|TRBV29-1
CSESGTGETQYF
TGCAGCGAATCCGGGACAGGGGAGACCCAGTACTTC
>-|-|TRBJ1-1|TRBV7-2
CASSYQRNTEAFF
TGTGCCAGCAGTTACCAACGGAACACTGAAGCTTTCTTT
>-|once|TRBJ2-7|TRBV7-2
CASSLVGGATYEQYF
TGTGCCAGCAGCTTAGTAGGGGGAGCAACCTACGAGCAGTACTTC
>-|-|TRBJ2-1|TRBV4-2
CASSPTWGGSDEQFF
TGTGCCAGCAGCCCGACCTGGGGGGGCAGTGATGAGCAGTTCTTC
>TRBD2|-|TRBJ2-1|TRBV4-3
CASSPAAAGVNEQFF
TGCGCCAGCAGCCCCGCCGCGGCGGGGGTCAATGAGCAGTTCTTC
>-|once|TRBJ2-5|TRBV4-2
CASSQAEQSREQYF
TGTGCCAGCAGCCAAGCGGAACAATCCCGGGAGCAGTACTTC